The rows below give T cell receptor beta chains drawn from one sample of a study of CD4 T cell repertoires in COVID-19. TCRdb's table, derived via immunoSEQ multiplex PCR, lists solely in-frame clones and lacks some. The repertoire holds some 71,000 clones, with roughly 85% as singletons. This sample comprised CD4+ T cells from peripheral blood, obtained after recovery from COVID-19. The receptors were sampled from a human donor who had COVID-19. The CDR3 runs from the conserved cysteine through the conserved F or W. A D gene is named only where the DNA matches it firmly. Clone size, where shown, is once, few, many, or a class for clones that have expanded.

J: TRBJ2-6
D: TRBD1
V: TRBV18
size: -
length: 17
CDR3: CASSPGTGTSGANVLTF
DNA: TGTGCCAGCTCACCAGGGACAGGCACCTCTGGGGCCAACGTCCTGACTTTC

J: TRBJ1-6
D: TRBD1
V: TRBV19
size: -
length: 14
CDR3: CASRTGGKVSPLHF
DNA: TGTGCCAGCCGGACAGGGGGCAAGGTGTCACCCCTCCACTTT

J: TRBJ1-4
D: -
V: TRBV19
size: -
length: 11
CDR3: CASTANEKLFF
DNA: TGTGCCAGTACTGCTAATGAAAAACTGTTTTTT

J: TRBJ1-1
D: TRBD1
V: TRBV10-3
size: -
length: 16
CDR3: CAISESAQGAVNEAFF
DNA: TGTGCCATCAGTGAGTCGGCCCAGGGGGCGGTCAATGAAGCTTTCTTT

J: TRBJ2-3
D: -
V: TRBV7-2
size: few
length: 14
CDR3: CASSLRGSTDTQYF
DNA: TGTGCCAGCAGCTTGAGGGGTAGTACAGATACGCAGTATTTT

J: TRBJ2-5
D: TRBD2
V: TRBV27
size: -
length: 13
CDR3: CASSPRGGETQYF
DNA: TGTGCCAGCAGTCCCCGGGGGGGCGAGACCCAGTACTTC

J: TRBJ2-7
D: -
V: TRBV10-3
size: -
length: 13
CDR3: CAISDVGSYEQYF
DNA: TGTGCCATCAGTGACGTGGGTTCCTACGAGCAGTACTTC

J: TRBJ1-5
D: TRBD1
V: TRBV29-1
size: once
length: 13
CDR3: CSVGQGSDQPQHF
DNA: TGCAGCGTTGGACAGGGGTCGGATCAGCCCCAGCATTTT

J: TRBJ2-2
D: -
V: TRBV7-9
size: few
length: 16
CDR3: CASSLPPLGDPGELFF
DNA: TGTGCCAGCAGCTTACCCCCACTAGGGGACCCCGGGGAGCTGTTTTTT

J: TRBJ1-2
D: -
V: TRBV2
size: -
length: 14
CDR3: CASSGVLGGYGYTF
DNA: TGTGCCAGCAGTGGGGTCCTTGGGGGCTATGGCTACACCTTC

J: TRBJ2-7
D: TRBD2
V: TRBV28
size: -
length: 15
CDR3: CASSSEREGRYEQYF
DNA: TGTGCCAGCAGCTCTGAGCGGGAGGGCCGATACGAGCAGTACTTC

J: TRBJ1-3
D: -
V: TRBV9
size: -
length: 14
CDR3: CASSARDAGNTIYF
DNA: TGTGCCAGCAGCGCTCGTGACGCTGGAAACACCATATATTTT

J: TRBJ1-4
D: TRBD1
V: TRBV29-1
size: -
length: 13
CDR3: CSVPDRGGEKLFF
DNA: TGCAGCGTTCCCGACAGGGGTGGGGAAAAACTGTTTTTT

J: TRBJ2-7
D: -
V: TRBV11-2
size: few
length: 14
CDR3: CASSLEASSYEQYF
DNA: TGTGCCAGCAGCTTAGAGGCGAGCTCCTACGAGCAGTACTTC

J: TRBJ1-2
D: TRBD1
V: TRBV7-2
size: -
length: 14
CDR3: CASSFAEGARGYTF
DNA: TGTGCCAGCAGCTTCGCTGAGGGGGCTCGGGGCTACACCTTC

J: TRBJ2-2
D: TRBD1
V: TRBV4-1
size: -
length: 16
CDR3: CASSQAMRQGSGELFF
DNA: TGCGCCAGCAGCCAAGCAATGAGACAGGGGTCCGGGGAGCTGTTTTTT

J: TRBJ2-7
D: TRBD1
V: TRBV19
size: -
length: 14
CDR3: CASRARDRGYEQYF
DNA: TGTGCCAGTAGGGCCCGGGACAGGGGCTACGAGCAGTACTTC

J: TRBJ2-2
D: TRBD1
V: TRBV30
size: -
length: 13
CDR3: CAWRTGIAGELFF
DNA: TGTGCCTGGAGGACAGGGATCGCCGGGGAGCTGTTTTTT

J: TRBJ1-5
D: TRBD1
V: TRBV19
size: few
length: 16
CDR3: CASSMGQAFSNQPQHF
DNA: TGTGCCAGTAGTATGGGACAGGCGTTTAGCAATCAGCCCCAGCATTTT

J: TRBJ1-4
D: TRBD1
V: TRBV29-1
size: -
length: 13
CDR3: CSATQGTREKLFF
DNA: TGCAGCGCCACACAGGGGACACGGGAAAAACTGTTTTTT

J: TRBJ2-1
D: -
V: TRBV10-3
size: few
length: 15
CDR3: CAIGGGARIGSEQFF
DNA: TGTGCCATCGGAGGGGGCGCGAGAATTGGGAGTGAGCAGTTCTTC

J: TRBJ2-7
D: -
V: TRBV7-8
size: -
length: 15
CDR3: CASSLDRDVAYEQYF
DNA: TGTGCCAGCAGCTTAGACCGGGACGTAGCCTACGAGCAGTACTTC

J: TRBJ2-3
D: -
V: TRBV16
size: -
length: 15
CDR3: CASSQSRGSTDTQYF
DNA: TGTGCCAGCAGCCAAAGCAGGGGCAGCACAGATACGCAGTATTTT

J: TRBJ2-2
D: -
V: TRBV5-1
size: -
length: 13
CDR3: CASSLEGIGELFF
DNA: TGCGCCAGCAGCTTGGAAGGGATCGGGGAGCTGTTTTTT

J: TRBJ2-7
D: -
V: TRBV2
size: -
length: 14
CDR3: CASMPGPAPYEQYF
DNA: TGTGCCAGCATGCCGGGACCTGCGCCCTACGAGCAGTACTTC

J: TRBJ2-5
D: -
V: TRBV18
size: -
length: 12
CDR3: CASSPPQETQYF
DNA: TGTGCCAGCTCACCACCCCAGGAGACCCAGTACTTC

J: TRBJ2-7
D: -
V: TRBV6-5
size: -
length: 14
CDR3: CASSPEDYSYEQYF
DNA: TGTGCCAGCAGCCCAGAGGACTACTCCTACGAGCAGTACTTC

J: TRBJ1-6
D: TRBD1
V: TRBV18
size: -
length: 17
CDR3: CASSPTQPGTGGSPLHF
DNA: TGTGCCAGCTCACCTACCCAGCCCGGGACAGGAGGATCACCCCTCCACTTT

J: TRBJ1-2
D: -
V: TRBV24-1
size: -
length: 17
CDR3: CATSDSRDIRANYGYTF
DNA: TGTGCCACCAGTGATTCGAGGGACATCAGAGCTAACTATGGCTACACCTTC

J: TRBJ2-4
D: -
V: TRBV11-2
size: -
length: 13
CDR3: CASSSGGWNIQYF
DNA: TGTGCCAGCAGCTCCGGGGGATGGAACATTCAGTACTTC

J: TRBJ1-1
D: -
V: TRBV29-1
size: -
length: 12
CDR3: CSGEQANTEAFF
DNA: TGCAGCGGAGAACAGGCGAACACTGAAGCTTTCTTT

J: TRBJ2-1
D: TRBD2
V: TRBV7-9
size: -
length: 14
CDR3: CASSSRTSGEEQFF
DNA: TGTGCCAGCAGCTCCCGGACTAGCGGGGAGGAGCAGTTCTTC

J: TRBJ2-3
D: -
V: TRBV5-1
size: few
length: 12
CDR3: CASSRSTDTQYF
DNA: TGCGCCAGCAGCCGCAGCACAGATACGCAGTATTTT

J: TRBJ1-4
D: -
V: TRBV11-2
size: -
length: 15
CDR3: CASSSGWEVREKLFF
DNA: TGTGCCAGCAGCTCCGGTTGGGAGGTGAGGGAAAAACTGTTTTTT

J: TRBJ1-5
D: -
V: TRBV24-1
size: -
length: 15
CDR3: CATSDTGVVNQPQHF
DNA: TGTGCCACCAGTGATACGGGGGTCGTCAATCAGCCCCAGCATTTT

J: TRBJ1-4
D: -
V: TRBV10-2
size: -
length: 15
CDR3: CASSESAVLNEKLFF
DNA: TGCGCCAGCAGTGAGTCTGCAGTACTTAATGAAAAACTGTTTTTT

J: TRBJ1-1
D: -
V: TRBV7-9
size: -
length: 14
CDR3: CASSSGEGVTEAFF
DNA: TGTGCCAGCAGCTCAGGGGAAGGGGTTACTGAAGCTTTCTTT

J: TRBJ2-2
D: -
V: TRBV15
size: once
length: 13
CDR3: CATSRENTGELFF
DNA: TGTGCCACCAGCAGAGAAAACACCGGGGAGCTGTTTTTT

J: TRBJ2-7
D: -
V: TRBV28
size: -
length: 15
CDR3: CASSLLLAKAYEQYF
DNA: TGTGCCAGCAGTTTATTACTAGCCAAGGCCTACGAGCAGTACTTC

J: TRBJ2-3
D: TRBD1
V: TRBV19
size: -
length: 17
CDR3: CASSTNGQGSWADTQYF
DNA: TGTGCCAGTAGTACCAACGGACAGGGGAGTTGGGCAGATACGCAGTATTTT